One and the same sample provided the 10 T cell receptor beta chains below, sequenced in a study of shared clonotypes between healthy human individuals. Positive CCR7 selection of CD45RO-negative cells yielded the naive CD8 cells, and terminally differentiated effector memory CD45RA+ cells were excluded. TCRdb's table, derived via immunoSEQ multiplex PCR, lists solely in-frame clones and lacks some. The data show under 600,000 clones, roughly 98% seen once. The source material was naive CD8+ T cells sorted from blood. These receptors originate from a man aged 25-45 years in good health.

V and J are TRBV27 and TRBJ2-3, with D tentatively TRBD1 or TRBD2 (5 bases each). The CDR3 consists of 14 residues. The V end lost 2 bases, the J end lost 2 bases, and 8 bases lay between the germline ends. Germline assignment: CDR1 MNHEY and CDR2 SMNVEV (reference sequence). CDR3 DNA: TGTGCCAGCAGTTTAGTGGGGACCACAGATACGCAGTATTTT. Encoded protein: CASSLVGTTDTQYF.

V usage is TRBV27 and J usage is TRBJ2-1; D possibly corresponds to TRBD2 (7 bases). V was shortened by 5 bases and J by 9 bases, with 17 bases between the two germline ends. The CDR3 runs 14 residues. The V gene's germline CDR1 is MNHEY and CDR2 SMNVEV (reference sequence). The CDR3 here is CASSTTSVRGEQFF. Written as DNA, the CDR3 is TGTGCCAGCAGTACAACTAGCGTCAGGGGTGAGCAGTTCTTC.

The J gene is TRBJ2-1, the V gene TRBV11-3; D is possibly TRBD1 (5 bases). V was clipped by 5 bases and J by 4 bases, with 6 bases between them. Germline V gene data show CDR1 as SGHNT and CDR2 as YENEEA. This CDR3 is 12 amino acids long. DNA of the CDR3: TGTGCCAGCAGCGGACAATACAATGAGCAGTTCTTC. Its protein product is CASSGQYNEQFF.

The CDR3 here is CASSSHRGREGWDTQYF. The CDR3 bases are TGCGCCAGCAGCTCCCATCGGGGGCGGGAGGGCTGGGATACGCAGTATTTT. This rearrangement joins TRBV5-1 to TRBJ2-3; 9 bases align to TRBD2. The V segment lost 3 bases and the J segment 6 bases; nucleotides outside the gene matches: 14. From germline, CDR1 is SGHRS and CDR2 YFSETQ. This CDR3 comprises 17 residues. The full variable domain, in which reference TRBV5-1 and TRBJ2-3 provide the parts outside the CDR3, is KAGVTQTPRYLIKTRGQQVTLSCSPISGHRSVSWYQQTPGQGLQFLFEYFSETQRNKGNFPGRFSGRQFSNSRSEMNVSTLELGDSALYLCASSSHRGREGWDTQYFGPGTRLTVL.

Here the CDR3 DNA reads TGTGCCAGCAGCGTAGAGGACACGCAGTATTTT. It specifies CASSVEDTQYF. The V and J genes are TRBV9 and TRBJ2-3; D is ambiguous. The CDR3 is 11 amino acids. The germline gives CDR1 SGDLS, CDR2 YYNGEE. With 0 bases removed from V and 9 bases from J, the gap between germline ends came to 5 bases. Filled out from reference TRBV9 and TRBJ2-3, the complete variable domain reads DSGVTQTPKHLITATGQRVTLRCSPRSGDLSVYWYQQSLDQGLQFLIQYYNGEERAKGNILERFSAQQFPDLHSELNLSSLELGDSALYFCASSVEDTQYFGPGTRLTVL.

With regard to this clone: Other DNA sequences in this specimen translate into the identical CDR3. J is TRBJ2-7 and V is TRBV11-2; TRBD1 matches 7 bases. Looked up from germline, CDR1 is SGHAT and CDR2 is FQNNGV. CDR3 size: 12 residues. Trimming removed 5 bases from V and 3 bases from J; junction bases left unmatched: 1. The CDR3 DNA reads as TGTGCCAGCAGCCGGGACAGCTACGAGCAGTACTTC. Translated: CASSRDSYEQYF. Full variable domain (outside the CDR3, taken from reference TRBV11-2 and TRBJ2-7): EAGVAQSPRYKIIEKRQSVAFWCNPISGHATLYWYQQILGQGPKLLIQFQNNGVVDDSQLPKDRFSAERLKGVDSTLKIQPAKLEDSAVYLCASSRDSYEQYFGPGTRLTVT.

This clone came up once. The CDR3 sequence is CASSDLSGSGTNEQFF. The CDR3 DNA reads as TGCGCCAGCAGCGACCTTAGCGGGTCGGGTACCAATGAGCAGTTCTTC. The rearrangement links TRBV10-2 to TRBJ2-1; 7 bases are shared with TRBD2. V shed 6 bases, J shed 6 bases, and the junction held 14 bases outside the gene matches. CDR1 and CDR2 from the germline V gene are WSHSY and SAAADI. The CDR3 has 16 residues.

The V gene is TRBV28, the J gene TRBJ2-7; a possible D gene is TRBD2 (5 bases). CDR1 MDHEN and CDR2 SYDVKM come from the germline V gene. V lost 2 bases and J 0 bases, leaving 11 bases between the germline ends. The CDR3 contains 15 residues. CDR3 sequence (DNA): TGTGCCAGCAGTTTAGTTAACGGGAACTCCTACGAGCAGTACTTC. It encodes CASSLVNGNSYEQYF.

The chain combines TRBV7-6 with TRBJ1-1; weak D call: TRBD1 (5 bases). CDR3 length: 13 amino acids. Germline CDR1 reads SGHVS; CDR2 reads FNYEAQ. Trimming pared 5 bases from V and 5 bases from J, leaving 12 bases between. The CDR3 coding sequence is TGTGCCAGCAGCCAACATAGGGGAACTGAAGCTTTCTTT. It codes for CASSQHRGTEAFF. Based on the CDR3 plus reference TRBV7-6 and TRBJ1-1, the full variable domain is GAGVSQSPRYKVTKRGQDVALRCDPISGHVSLYWYRQALGQGPEFLTYFNYEAQQDKSGLPNDRFSAERPEGSISTLTIQRTEQRDSAMYRCASSQHRGTEAFFGQGTRLTVV.

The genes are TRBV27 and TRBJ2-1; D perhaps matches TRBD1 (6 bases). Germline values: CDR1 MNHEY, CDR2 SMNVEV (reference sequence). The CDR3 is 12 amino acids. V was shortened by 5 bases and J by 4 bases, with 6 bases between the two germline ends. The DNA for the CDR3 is TGTGCCAGCAGTCAGGGGTACAATGAGCAGTTCTTC. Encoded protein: CASSQGYNEQFF.